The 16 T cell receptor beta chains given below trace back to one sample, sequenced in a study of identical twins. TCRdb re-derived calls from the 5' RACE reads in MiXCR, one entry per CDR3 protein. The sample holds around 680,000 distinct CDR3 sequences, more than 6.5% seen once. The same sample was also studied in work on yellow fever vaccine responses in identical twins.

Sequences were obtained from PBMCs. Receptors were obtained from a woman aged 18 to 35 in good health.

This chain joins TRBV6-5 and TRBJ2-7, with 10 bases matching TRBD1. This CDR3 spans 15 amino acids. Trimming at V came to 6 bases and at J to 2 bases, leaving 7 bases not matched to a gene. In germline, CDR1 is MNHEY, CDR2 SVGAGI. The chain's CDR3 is CASRYRDRGTYEQYF. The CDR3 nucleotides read TGTGCCAGCAGATACCGGGACAGGGGAACCTACGAGCAGTACTTC.

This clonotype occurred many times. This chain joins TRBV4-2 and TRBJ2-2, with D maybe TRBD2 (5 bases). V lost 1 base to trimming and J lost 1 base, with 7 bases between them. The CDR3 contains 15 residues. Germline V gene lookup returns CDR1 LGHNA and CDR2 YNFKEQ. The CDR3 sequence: CASSQGLLNTGELFF. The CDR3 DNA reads TGTGCCAGCAGCCAAGGACTATTGAACACCGGGGAGCTGTTTTTT.

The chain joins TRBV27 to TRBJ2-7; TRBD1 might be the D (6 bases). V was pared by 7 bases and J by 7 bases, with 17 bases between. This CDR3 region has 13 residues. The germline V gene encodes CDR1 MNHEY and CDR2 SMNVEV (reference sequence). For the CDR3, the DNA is TGTGCCAGCATGGGGGCAGGTTTGAGAGAGCAGTACTTC. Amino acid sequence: CASMGAGLREQYF.

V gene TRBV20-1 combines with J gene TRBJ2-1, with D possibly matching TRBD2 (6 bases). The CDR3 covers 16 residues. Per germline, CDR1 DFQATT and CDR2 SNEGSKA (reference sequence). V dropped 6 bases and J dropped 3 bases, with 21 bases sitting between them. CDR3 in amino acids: CSALTYLAENYNEQFF. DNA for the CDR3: TGCAGTGCCCTGACCTATTTAGCGGAGAACTACAATGAGCAGTTCTTC.

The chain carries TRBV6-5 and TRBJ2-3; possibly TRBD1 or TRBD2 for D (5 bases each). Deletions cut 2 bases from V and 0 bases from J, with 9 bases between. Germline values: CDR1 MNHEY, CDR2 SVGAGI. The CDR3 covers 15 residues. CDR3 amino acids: CASSYRDQSTDTQYF. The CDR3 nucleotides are TGTGCCAGCAGTTACCGGGACCAAAGCACAGATACGCAGTATTTT.

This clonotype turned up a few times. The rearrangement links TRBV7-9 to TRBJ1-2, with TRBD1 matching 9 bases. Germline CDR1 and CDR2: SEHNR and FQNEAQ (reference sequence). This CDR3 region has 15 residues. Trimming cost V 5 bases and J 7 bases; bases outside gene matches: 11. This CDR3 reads CASSAGPDRGGGYTF. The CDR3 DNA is TGTGCCAGCAGCGCCGGGCCGGACAGGGGTGGTGGCTACACCTTC.

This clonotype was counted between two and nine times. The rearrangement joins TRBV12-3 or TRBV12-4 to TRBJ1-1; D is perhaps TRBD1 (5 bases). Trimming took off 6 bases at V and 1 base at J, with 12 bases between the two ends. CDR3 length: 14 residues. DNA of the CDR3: TGTGCCAGCAGCTCAATTGGGGGGAACACTGAAGCTTTCTTT. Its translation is CASSSIGGNTEAFF.

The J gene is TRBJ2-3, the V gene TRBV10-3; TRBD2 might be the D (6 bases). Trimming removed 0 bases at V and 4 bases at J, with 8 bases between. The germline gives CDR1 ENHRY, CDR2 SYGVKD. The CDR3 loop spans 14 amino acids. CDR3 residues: CAISESLASDTQYF. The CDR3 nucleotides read TGTGCCATCAGTGAGTCCCTAGCGTCAGATACGCAGTATTTT.

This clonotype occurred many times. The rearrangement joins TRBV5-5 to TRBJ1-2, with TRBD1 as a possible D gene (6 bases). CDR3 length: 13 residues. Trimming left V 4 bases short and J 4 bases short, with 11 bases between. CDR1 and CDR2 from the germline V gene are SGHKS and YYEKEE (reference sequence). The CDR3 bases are TGTGCCAGCAGCCAACAGGGCTCCTATGGCTACACCTTC. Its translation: CASSQQGSYGYTF.

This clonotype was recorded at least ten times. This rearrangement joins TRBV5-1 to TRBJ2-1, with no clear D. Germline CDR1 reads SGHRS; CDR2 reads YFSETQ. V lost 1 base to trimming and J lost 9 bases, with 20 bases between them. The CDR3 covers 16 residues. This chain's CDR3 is CASSLSKLAMRGEQFF. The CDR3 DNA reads TGCGCCAGCAGCTTGAGCAAGCTGGCTATGCGTGGTGAGCAGTTCTTC.

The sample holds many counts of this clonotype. The CDR3 region has the DNA TGCGCCAGCAGTGCGGACAGGGGTTTCGCAGATACGCAGTATTTT. As protein: CASSADRGFADTQYF. The rearrangement joins TRBV10-1 to TRBJ2-3; 9 bases fit TRBD1. This CDR3 is 15 amino acids long. Germline assignment: CDR1 WNHNN and CDR2 SYGVQD (reference sequence). V lost 4 bases and J lost 4; bases outside the gene matches: 6.

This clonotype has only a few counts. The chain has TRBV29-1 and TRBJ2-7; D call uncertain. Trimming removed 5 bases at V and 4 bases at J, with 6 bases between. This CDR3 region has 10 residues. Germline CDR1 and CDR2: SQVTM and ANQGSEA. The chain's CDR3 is CSVRDYEQYF. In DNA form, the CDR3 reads TGCAGCGTTCGAGATTACGAGCAGTACTTC.

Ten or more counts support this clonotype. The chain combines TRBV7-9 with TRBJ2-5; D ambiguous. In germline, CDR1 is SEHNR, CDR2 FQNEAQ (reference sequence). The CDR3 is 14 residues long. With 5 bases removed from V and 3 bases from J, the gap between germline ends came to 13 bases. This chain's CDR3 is CASSPLVGKETQYF. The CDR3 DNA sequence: TGTGCCAGCAGCCCGCTGGTGGGTAAAGAGACCCAGTACTTC.

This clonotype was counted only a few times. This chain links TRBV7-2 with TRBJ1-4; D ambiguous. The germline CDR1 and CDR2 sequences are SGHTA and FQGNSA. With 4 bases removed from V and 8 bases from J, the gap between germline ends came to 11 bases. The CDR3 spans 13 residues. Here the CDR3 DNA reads TGTGCCAGCAGCTGGCAGTTGCGGGAAAAACTGTTTTTT. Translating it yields CASSWQLREKLFF.

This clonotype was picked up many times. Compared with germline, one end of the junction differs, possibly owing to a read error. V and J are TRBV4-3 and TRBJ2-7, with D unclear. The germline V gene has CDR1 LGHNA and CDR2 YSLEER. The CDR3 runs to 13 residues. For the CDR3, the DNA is TGTGCCAGCAGCCAAGACTTCGCCTACGAGCAGTACTTC. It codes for CASSQDFAYEQYF.

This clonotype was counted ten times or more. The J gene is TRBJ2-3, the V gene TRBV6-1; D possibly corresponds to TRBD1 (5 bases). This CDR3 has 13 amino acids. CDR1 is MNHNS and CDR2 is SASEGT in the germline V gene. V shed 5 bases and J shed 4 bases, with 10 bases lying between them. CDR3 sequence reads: CASSRGRADTQYF. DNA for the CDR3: TGTGCCAGCAGTAGGGGTCGGGCAGATACGCAGTATTTT.